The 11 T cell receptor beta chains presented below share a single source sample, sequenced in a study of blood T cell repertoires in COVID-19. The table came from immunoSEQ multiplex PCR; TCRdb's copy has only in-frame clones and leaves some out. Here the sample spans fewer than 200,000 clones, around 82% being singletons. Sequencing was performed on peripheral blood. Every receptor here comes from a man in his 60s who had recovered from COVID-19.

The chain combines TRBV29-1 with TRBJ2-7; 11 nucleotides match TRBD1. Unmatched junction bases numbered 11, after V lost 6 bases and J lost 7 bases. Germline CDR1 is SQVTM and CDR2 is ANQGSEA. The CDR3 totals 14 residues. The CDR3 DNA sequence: TGCAGCGTGGCTGTAACCGGGACAGGGGGAGAGCAGTACTTC. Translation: CSVAVTGTGGEQYF.

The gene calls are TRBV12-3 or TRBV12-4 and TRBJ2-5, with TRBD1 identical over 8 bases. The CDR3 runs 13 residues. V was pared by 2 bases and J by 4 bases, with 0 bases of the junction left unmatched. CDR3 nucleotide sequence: TGTGCCAGCAGTTTAACAGGGGGAGAGACCCAGTACTTC. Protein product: CASSLTGGETQYF.

Here the CDR3 reads CASSSPGRQYF. CDR3 DNA sequence: TGTGCCAGCAGTTCCCCGGGTCGGCAGTATTTT. The genes are TRBV6-2 or TRBV6-3 and TRBJ2-3, with no clear D. Germline CDR1 reads MNHEY; CDR2 reads SVGEGT. There are 11 residues in the CDR3. Trimming took off 4 bases at V and 11 bases at J, with 10 bases between the two ends.

CDR3 in DNA: TGTGCCAGCGCCATCGGTGGTTGGGGGGACACTGAAGCTTTCTTT. Its protein is CASAIGGWGDTEAFF. The chain has TRBV27 and TRBJ1-1; D perhaps matches TRBD1 (5 bases). Germline V CDR1 and CDR2: MNHEY, SMNVEV (reference sequence). This CDR3 contains 15 residues. The V and J ends lost 8 bases and 3 bases respectively, with 19 bases between them.

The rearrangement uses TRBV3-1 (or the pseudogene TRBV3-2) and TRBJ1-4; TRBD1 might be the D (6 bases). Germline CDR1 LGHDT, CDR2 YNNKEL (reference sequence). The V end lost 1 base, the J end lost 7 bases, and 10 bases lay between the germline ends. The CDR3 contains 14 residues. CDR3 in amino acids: CASSQGGGREKLFF. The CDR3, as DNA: TGTGCCAGCAGCCAAGGGGGGGGGCGTGAAAAACTGTTTTTT.

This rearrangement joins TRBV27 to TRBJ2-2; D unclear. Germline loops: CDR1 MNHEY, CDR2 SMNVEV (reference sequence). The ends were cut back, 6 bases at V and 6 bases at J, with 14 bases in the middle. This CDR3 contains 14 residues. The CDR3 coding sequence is TGTGCCAGCAGCCTTTTCCCAAGCGCCGGGGAGCTGTTTTTT. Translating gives CASSLFPSAGELFF.

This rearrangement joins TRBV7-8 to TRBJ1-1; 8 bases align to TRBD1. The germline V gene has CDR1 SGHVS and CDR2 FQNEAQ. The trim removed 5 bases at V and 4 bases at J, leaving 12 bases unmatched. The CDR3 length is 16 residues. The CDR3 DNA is TGTGCCAGCAGCCCTGGCGACAGGGGATTTGGCACTGAAGCTTTCTTT. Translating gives CASSPGDRGFGTEAFF.

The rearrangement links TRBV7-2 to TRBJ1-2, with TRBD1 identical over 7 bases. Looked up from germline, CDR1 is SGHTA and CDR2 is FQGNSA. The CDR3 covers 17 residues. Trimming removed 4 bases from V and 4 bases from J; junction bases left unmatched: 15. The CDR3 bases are TGTGCCAGCAGCTCGTTGAGACAGGGTACATTCATCTATGGCTACACCTTC. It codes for CASSSLRQGTFIYGYTF.

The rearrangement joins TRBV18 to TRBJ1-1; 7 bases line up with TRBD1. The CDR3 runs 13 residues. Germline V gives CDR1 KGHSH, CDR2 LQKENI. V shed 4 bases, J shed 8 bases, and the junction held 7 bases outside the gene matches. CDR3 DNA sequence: TGTGCCAGCTCACTACCTCAGGACAGGGAAGCTTTCTTT. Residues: CASSLPQDREAFF.

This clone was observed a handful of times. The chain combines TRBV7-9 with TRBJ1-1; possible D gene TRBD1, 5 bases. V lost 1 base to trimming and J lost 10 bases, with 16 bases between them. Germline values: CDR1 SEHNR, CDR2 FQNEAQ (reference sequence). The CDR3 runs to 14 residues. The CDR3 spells CASSLGGVNVGAFF. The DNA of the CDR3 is TGTGCCAGCAGCTTAGGGGGGGTGAACGTAGGAGCTTTCTTT.

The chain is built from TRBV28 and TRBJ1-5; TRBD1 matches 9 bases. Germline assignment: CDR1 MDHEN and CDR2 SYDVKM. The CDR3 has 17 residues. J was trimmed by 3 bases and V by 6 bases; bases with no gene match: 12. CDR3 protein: CASRYTGGLTTNQPQHF. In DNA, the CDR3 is TGTGCCAGCAGGTATACAGGGGGCTTAACCACCAATCAGCCCCAGCATTTT.